This T cell receptor (beta chain) originates from a study of cytotoxic CD8 clonotypes in ibrutinib-treated CLL. TCRdb's table, derived via immunoSEQ multiplex PCR, lists solely in-frame clones and lacks some. The sample shows about 140,000 clones, roughly 77% of them seen only once. Study findings and constraints: Elevated clonality accompanied ibrutinib response, with a return toward baseline values at progression. Few clonotypes were public, and these shrank or held steady under treatment.

V gave up 2 bases and J gave up 7 bases, with 16 bases separating them. Germline loops: CDR1 SGHRS, CDR2 YFSETQ. CDR3 length: 14 amino acids. Notes on this clone: Its antigen is currently unknown.

The rearrangement joins TRBV5-1 to TRBJ2-7; possibly TRBD1 or TRBD2 for D (5 bases each). The sequences come from PBMCs, collected after 12 months of ibrutinib treatment. This sequence originates from a human donor with chronic lymphocytic leukemia. The DNA of the CDR3 is TGCGCCAGCAGCTTCTGGGACCCCTTCCTGGAGCAGTACTTC. Its protein product is CASSFWDPFLEQYF.